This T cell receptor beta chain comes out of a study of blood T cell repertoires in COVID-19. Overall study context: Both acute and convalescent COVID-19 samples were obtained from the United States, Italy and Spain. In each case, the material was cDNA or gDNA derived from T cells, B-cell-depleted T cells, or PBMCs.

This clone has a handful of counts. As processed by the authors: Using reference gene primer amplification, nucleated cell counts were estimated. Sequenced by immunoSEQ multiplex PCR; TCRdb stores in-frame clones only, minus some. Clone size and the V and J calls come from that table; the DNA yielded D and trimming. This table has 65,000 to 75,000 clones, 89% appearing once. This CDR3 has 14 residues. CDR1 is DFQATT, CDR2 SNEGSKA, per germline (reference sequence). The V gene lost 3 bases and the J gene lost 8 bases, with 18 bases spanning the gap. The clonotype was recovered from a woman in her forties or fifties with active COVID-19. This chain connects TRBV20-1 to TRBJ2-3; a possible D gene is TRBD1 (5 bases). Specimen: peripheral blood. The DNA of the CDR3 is TGCAGTGCTAGTTCATTTAGGGGCTTCGGTACGCAGTATTTT. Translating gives CSASSFRGFGTQYF.